A single sample is the source of the 27 T cell receptor beta chains below, sequenced in a study of blood T cell repertoires in COVID-19. Sequencing used immunoSEQ multiplex PCR; TCRdb keeps in-frame clones, though not all of them. The sample includes tens of thousands of clones, 70% to 90% seen only once; the top ten take about 14%. What was sequenced was peripheral blood. These receptor sequences come from a man in his 70s with active COVID-19.

The chain employs TRBV28 and TRBJ2-5; no clear D gene. V lost 5 bases to trimming and J lost 3 bases, with 4 bases between them. CDR3 length: 11 amino acids. Germline CDR1 reads MDHEN; CDR2 reads SYDVKM. CDR3 in DNA: TGTGCCAGCAGTCTCGAAGAGACCCAGTACTTC. Translated, it gives CASSLEETQYF. Filled out from reference TRBV28 and TRBJ2-5, the complete variable domain reads DVKVTQSSRYLVKRTGEKVFLECVQDMDHENMFWYRQDPGLGLRLIYFSYDVKMKEKGDIPEGYSVSREKKERFSLILESASTNQTSMYLCASSLEETQYFGPGTRLLVL.

J is TRBJ2-3 and V is TRBV3-1 (or the pseudogene TRBV3-2); D is unresolved. CDR1 is LGHDT and CDR2 is YNNKEL in the germline V gene (reference sequence). This CDR3 contains 12 residues. The ends were cut back, 3 bases at V and 5 bases at J, with 6 bases in the middle. CDR3: CASSQRRDTQYF. The CDR3 bases are TGTGCCAGCAGCCAGCGGAGAGATACGCAGTATTTT.

This clone was recorded once. The chain recombines TRBV5-6 with TRBJ2-3; 9 nucleotides agree with TRBD1. V was clipped by 0 bases and J by 7 bases; unmatched bases: 3. This CDR3 spans 14 amino acids. The germline V gene encodes CDR1 SGHDT and CDR2 YYEEEE. As DNA, the CDR3 is TGTGCCAGCAGCTTGGGCGGGACAGGGAATACGCAGTATTTT. It specifies CASSLGGTGNTQYF.

The chain uses TRBV18 and TRBJ1-2; TRBD1 is a possible D gene (5 bases). There are 19 residues in the CDR3. V was shortened by 0 bases and J by 8 bases, with 28 bases between the two germline ends. Germline lookup yields CDR1 KGHSH and CDR2 LQKENI. CDR3 sequence (DNA): TGTGCCAGCTCACCACCATCGGGTGTCAGGGACGGTACTAGCGTCGGCTACACCTTC. Amino acids: CASSPPSGVRDGTSVGYTF.

The V call is TRBV9, the J call TRBJ1-4, with 10 bases aligning to TRBD1. The CDR3 consists of 17 residues. The germline V gene has CDR1 SGDLS and CDR2 YYNGEE. The V gene end was trimmed by 4 bases and the J gene end by 0 bases; junction bases not matched to a gene: 6. The CDR3 DNA follows: TGTGCCAGCAGCCCTCGGACAGGGGGGGCAACTAATGAAAAACTGTTTTTT. It is translated as CASSPRTGGATNEKLFF.

J is TRBJ2-3 and V is TRBV27; 9 bases match TRBD2. The CDR3 loop spans 14 amino acids. Unmatched junction bases numbered 3, after V lost 6 bases and J lost 2 bases. Germline V gives CDR1 MNHEY, CDR2 SMNVEV (reference sequence). DNA of the CDR3: TGTGCCAGCAGACCTAGCGGGGACACAGATACGCAGTATTTT. Translated: CASRPSGDTDTQYF.

The rearrangement joins TRBV11-2 to TRBJ2-3; D is unresolved. The CDR3 is 14 amino acids. With 1 base removed from V and 0 bases from J, the gap between germline ends came to 5 bases. The germline CDR1 and CDR2 sequences are SGHAT and FQNNGV. The CDR3 coding sequence is TGTGCCAGCAGCTTAGTAGCTAGCACAGATACGCAGTATTTT. Amino acids: CASSLVASTDTQYF.

CDR3 loop: CASSTSRASFLSSYNEQFF. The CDR3 bases are TGTGCCAGTAGTACGTCCCGGGCTAGCTTTCTGAGCTCCTACAATGAGCAGTTCTTC. The chain couples TRBV19 to TRBJ2-1, with a weak D call TRBD2 (5 bases). Trimming removed 4 bases from V and 0 bases from J, with 22 bases in between. Per the germline V gene, CDR1 is LNHDA and CDR2 is SQIVND (reference sequence). The CDR3 consists of 19 residues.

The CDR3 nucleotides are TGTGCCAGCAGCTTAACGCCGGCCGGCACAGGGGGAATTGGCTACACCTTC. This codes for CASSLTPAGTGGIGYTF. V usage is TRBV7-6 and J usage is TRBJ1-2; 8 positions match TRBD1. From germline, CDR1 is SGHVS and CDR2 FNYEAQ. CDR3 length: 17 residues. The V and J ends lost 2 bases and 7 bases, in that order; junction bases with no gene match: 15.

CDR3 loop: CARSLGASGDYNEQFF. The CDR3, as DNA: TGTGCCAGAAGCTTGGGGGCTAGCGGGGATTACAATGAGCAGTTCTTC. The chain carries TRBV5-3 and TRBJ2-1; 9 bases fit TRBD2. TRBV5-3 is given ORF status, its function remaining uncertain. Unmatched junction bases numbered 5, after V lost 0 bases and J lost 4 bases. The CDR3 covers 16 residues.

The V gene is TRBV19, the J gene TRBJ2-1, with 9 bases matching TRBD2. Germline lookup yields CDR1 LNHDA and CDR2 SQIVND (reference sequence). The CDR3 loop spans 16 amino acids. With V trimmed by 10 bases and J by 3 bases, 13 bases remained unmatched. The chain's CDR3 is CATTPGAGGNYNEQFF. The CDR3 bases are TGTGCCACCACCCCGGGGGCGGGGGGGAACTACAATGAGCAGTTCTTC. The complete variable domain, with remaining parts taken from reference TRBV19 and TRBJ2-1, reads DGGITQSPKYLFRKEGQNVTLSCEQNLNHDAMYWYRQDPGQGLRLIYYSQIVNDFQKGDIAEGYSVSREKKESFPLTVTSAQKNPTAFYLCATTPGAGGNYNEQFFGPGTRLTVL.

The table lists this clone with a count of one. The chain uses TRBV6-2 or TRBV6-3 and TRBJ1-5, with D possibly TRBD1 on 6 matching bases. This CDR3 comprises 15 residues. Germline V gene lookup returns CDR1 MNHEY and CDR2 SVGEGT. The V gene lost 4 bases and the J gene lost 0 bases, with 10 bases spanning the gap. The CDR3, as DNA: TGTGCCAGCAGTTCAACAGGGAATAGCAATCAGCCCCAGCATTTT. Translating gives CASSSTGNSNQPQHF.

The V call is TRBV11-2, the J call TRBJ2-7; the match to TRBD2 covers 12 bases. Trimming removed 0 bases from V and 2 bases from J; junction bases left unmatched: 14. The CDR3 totals 20 residues. The germline V gene has CDR1 SGHAT and CDR2 FQNNGV. Here the CDR3 reads CASSLESRGLAGGKAYEQYF. The CDR3, as DNA: TGTGCCAGCAGCTTAGAGTCGCGCGGGCTAGCGGGGGGGAAAGCCTACGAGCAGTACTTC.

The rearrangement joins TRBV7-5 to TRBJ2-5; TRBD1, the D gene given by the table, was not confirmed from the DNA. TRBV7-5 is marked as a pseudogene. CDR3 length equals 14 residues. In nucleotides, the CDR3 is TGTGCCAGAAGCTTCAAGGACAGACAAGAGGCCCAGTACTTC. As protein: CARSFKDRQEAQYF.

The chain employs TRBV27 and TRBJ1-5; 7 bases agree with TRBD1. The CDR3 extends over 16 amino acids. Germline V gene data show CDR1 as MNHEY and CDR2 as SMNVEV (reference sequence). V lost 6 bases and J lost 4; bases outside the gene matches: 12. The CDR3 protein is CASRPDRAPRNQPQHF. DNA for the CDR3: TGTGCCAGCAGGCCAGACAGGGCTCCAAGGAATCAGCCCCAGCATTTT.

V usage is TRBV28 and J usage is TRBJ1-5; possible D gene TRBD1, 6 bases. Germline V lookup: CDR1 MDHEN, CDR2 SYDVKM. This CDR3 region has 14 residues. Trimming removed 7 bases from V and 7 bases from J, with 17 bases in between. CDR3 loop: CASIKQGTGQPQHF. The CDR3 nucleotides read TGTGCCAGCATTAAACAGGGTACGGGGCAGCCCCAGCATTTT. Supplemented by reference TRBV28 and TRBJ1-5, the full variable domain reads DVKVTQSSRYLVKRTGEKVFLECVQDMDHENMFWYRQDPGLGLRLIYFSYDVKMKEKGDIPEGYSVSREKKERFSLILESASTNQTSMYLCASIKQGTGQPQHFGDGTRLSIL.

This chain uses TRBV7-9 with TRBJ1-2; no definite D call. Germline CDR1 SEHNR, CDR2 FQNEAQ (reference sequence). V was clipped by 4 bases and J by 4 bases, with 19 bases between them. The CDR3 has 16 amino acids. The CDR3: CASSSETSSLVYGYTF. The CDR3 DNA reads TGTGCCAGCAGCTCCGAGACAAGCTCCCTCGTCTATGGCTACACCTTC. The full variable domain, its missing parts supplied by reference TRBV7-9 and TRBJ1-2, is DTGVSQNPRHKITKRGQNVTFRCDPISEHNRLYWYRQTLGQGPEFLTYFQNEAQLEKSRLLSDRFSAERPKGSFSTLEIQRTEQGDSAMYLCASSSETSSLVYGYTFGSGTRLTVV.

This chain links TRBV29-1 with TRBJ2-2, with D maybe TRBD1 (5 bases). Per the germline V gene, CDR1 is SQVTM and CDR2 is ANQGSEA. Trimming stripped 7 bases from V and 6 bases from J, with 9 bases between. The CDR3 is 11 residues long. The CDR3 DNA follows: TGCAGCGCCAAAGGGGCCGGGGAGCTGTTTTTT. This gives the protein CSAKGAGELFF.

CDR3 sequence: CASSPRQGRGYGYTF. For the CDR3, the DNA is TGTGCCAGCAGCCCGCGACAGGGACGGGGGTATGGCTACACCTTC. This chain uses TRBV7-9 with TRBJ1-2, with 7 bases aligning to TRBD1. V was pared by 5 bases and J by 5 bases, with 11 bases of the junction left unmatched. The CDR3 is made up of 15 amino acids. CDR1 is SEHNR, CDR2 FQNEAQ, per germline (reference sequence).

The rearrangement links TRBV27 to TRBJ2-5, with 9 nucleotides matching TRBD1. V trimming: 5 bases; J trimming: 9 bases; junction bases outside the gene matches: 10. The germline V gene encodes CDR1 MNHEY and CDR2 SMNVEV (reference sequence). The CDR3 spans 14 residues. For the CDR3, the DNA is TGTGCCAGCAGTCCCTACGGCGGGACAGGGCCCCAGTACTTC. It translates to CASSPYGGTGPQYF.

V and J are TRBV7-2 and TRBJ2-5; TRBD1 aligns across 8 bases. Looked up from germline, CDR1 is SGHTA and CDR2 is FQGNSA. The CDR3 extends over 15 amino acids. V lost 5 bases, J lost 9 bases, and 14 bases stayed unmatched. CDR3 DNA: TGTGCCAGCAGCCCGTCGGGACAGGAAGAGAGAGCCCAGTACTTC. This codes for CASSPSGQEERAQYF.

The chain is built from TRBV7-8 and TRBJ2-1; TRBD1 aligns across 11 bases. The CDR3 loop spans 16 amino acids. Per the germline V gene, CDR1 is SGHVS and CDR2 is FQNEAQ. V lost 5 bases, J lost 7 bases, and 10 bases stayed unmatched. The CDR3 sequence is CASSLRTGGRVNEQFF. The CDR3 nucleotides are TGTGCCAGCAGCCTTAGGACAGGGGGCCGGGTAAATGAGCAGTTCTTC.

The chain has TRBV6-5 and TRBJ1-5, with D possibly being TRBD1 (5 bases). The CDR3 is 15 amino acids. The germline V gene encodes CDR1 MNHEY and CDR2 SVGAGI. Between the trimmed V and J ends, which lost 0 bases and 5 bases, there was a span of 11 bases. The CDR3 region has the DNA TGTGCCAGCAGTTACTCGGCAGGGAACCATCAGCCCCAGCATTTT. Translating it yields CASSYSAGNHQPQHF.

The chain uses TRBV11-2 and TRBJ1-1; D is ambiguous. Germline V gives CDR1 SGHAT, CDR2 FQNNGV. V was shortened by 0 bases and J by 6 bases, with 11 bases between the two germline ends. This CDR3 contains 14 residues. Written as DNA, the CDR3 is TGTGCCAGCAGCTTAGATCAGGAGGTTCCTGAAGCTTTCTTT. Protein product: CASSLDQEVPEAFF.

The chain joins TRBV11-2 to TRBJ2-5; D gene unclear. The CDR3 consists of 15 residues. CDR1 and CDR2 from the germline V gene are SGHAT and FQNNGV. V gave up 0 bases and J gave up 5 bases, with 13 bases separating them. CDR3 region: CASSLDDLNSETQYF. The CDR3 region has the DNA TGTGCCAGCAGCTTAGATGATCTAAACAGCGAGACCCAGTACTTC.

The CDR3 spells CASSRRSGPTDTQYF. CDR3 sequence (DNA): TGTGCCAGCAGCCGGAGAAGCGGGCCCACAGATACGCAGTATTTT. The J gene is TRBJ2-3, the V gene TRBV7-2, with a tentative D call TRBD2 (6 bases). Germline CDR1 is SGHTA and CDR2 is FQGNSA. This CDR3 has 15 amino acids. Deletions cut 5 bases from V and 2 bases from J, with 14 bases between. Using reference TRBV7-2 and TRBJ2-3 for the parts outside the CDR3, the full variable domain is GAGVSQSPSNKVTEKGKDVELRCDPISGHTALYWYRQSLGQGLEFLIYFQGNSAPDKSGLPSDRFSAERTGGSVSTLTIQRTQQEDSAVYLCASSRRSGPTDTQYFGPGTRLTVL.

This clone was counted a few times. The chain links TRBV24-1 to TRBJ1-3; the D is unclear. This CDR3 is built from 16 residues. V dropped 3 bases and J dropped 0 bases, with 11 bases sitting between them. Germline CDR1 reads KGHDR; CDR2 reads SFDVKD. The CDR3 DNA sequence: TGTGCCACCAGTGATGGTTTCGGGTACTCTGGAAACACCATATATTTT. Translated: CATSDGFGYSGNTIYF.